The 16 T cell receptor beta chains below were found in one sample sequenced in a study of shared clonotypes between healthy human individuals. Assay: immunoSEQ multiplex PCR; the TCRdb copy retains only in-frame clones and omits some. This repertoire shows millions of clones, 85% to 95% found once; its top ten account for under 0.15%. The sample was naive CD4+ T cells sorted from blood. Subset reported: CD45RA+ positively selected. All receptors derive from a man aged 18 to 30 in good health.

The rearrangement uses TRBV5-1 and TRBJ1-1, with D unresolved. V was pared by 2 bases and J by 7 bases, with 15 bases between. Looked up from germline, CDR1 is SGHRS and CDR2 is YFSETQ. This CDR3 is built from 14 residues. DNA of the CDR3: TGCGCCAGCAGCTTAGGAAATTCGGGAGGTGAAGCTTTCTTT. This codes for CASSLGNSGGEAFF.

The chain has TRBV19 and TRBJ2-6; D call uncertain. Trimming took 3 bases from V and 4 from J, leaving 13 bases between them. The CDR3 has 16 amino acids. The germline V gene encodes CDR1 LNHDA and CDR2 SQIVND (reference sequence). CDR3 nucleotide sequence: TGTGCCAGTAGTATGTTAGGCCTGCAGGGGGCCAACGTCCTGACTTTC. Translating gives CASSMLGLQGANVLTF.

This clone was detected once. This chain links TRBV28 with TRBJ1-1; 9 nucleotides match TRBD1. The CDR3 spans 14 residues. V shed 4 bases and J 11 bases; nucleotides not matched to a gene: 11. CDR1 and CDR2 (germline): MDHEN, SYDVKM. The CDR3 nucleotides read TGTGCCAGCAGTTCTGTGCGGGACAGGGTAGGGGCTTTCTTT. Translating it yields CASSSVRDRVGAFF. The full variable domain, rest sourced from reference TRBV28 and TRBJ1-1, is DVKVTQSSRYLVKRTGEKVFLECVQDMDHENMFWYRQDPGLGLRLIYFSYDVKMKEKGDIPEGYSVSREKKERFSLILESASTNQTSMYLCASSSVRDRVGAFFGQGTRLTVV.

The J gene is TRBJ1-4, the V gene TRBV2; no clear D gene. Per the germline V gene, CDR1 is SNHLY and CDR2 is FYNNEI. Trimming removed 7 bases from V and 0 bases from J, with 9 bases in between. This CDR3 region has 14 residues. CDR3 DNA: TGTGCCAGCATATACAGTGCAACTAATGAAAAACTGTTTTTT. Protein: CASIYSATNEKLFF.

The rearrangement joins TRBV28 to TRBJ1-6; the D is unclear. Germline V gives CDR1 MDHEN, CDR2 SYDVKM. This CDR3 comprises 14 residues. The V and J ends lost 9 bases and 3 bases respectively, with 12 bases between them. DNA of the CDR3: TGTGCCAGTTCAGAGGAGCACTATAATTCACCCCTCCACTTT. Protein: CASSEEHYNSPLHF. Full variable domain (remainder filled in from reference TRBV28 and TRBJ1-6): DVKVTQSSRYLVKRTGEKVFLECVQDMDHENMFWYRQDPGLGLRLIYFSYDVKMKEKGDIPEGYSVSREKKERFSLILESASTNQTSMYLCASSEEHYNSPLHFGNGTRLTVT.

The chain combines TRBV5-1 with TRBJ2-7; 14 bases agree with TRBD2. V dropped 4 bases and J dropped 4; count of bases not matched to a gene: 4. The CDR3 consists of 15 residues. CDR1 and CDR2 from the germline V gene are SGHRS and YFSETQ. The CDR3 nucleotides read TGCGCCAGCAGCCGACTAGCGGGAGGGCTTTACGAGCAGTACTTC. This codes for CASSRLAGGLYEQYF.

The CDR3 loop reads CAWSVGQGDRDTQYF. The CDR3 DNA reads TGTGCCTGGAGTGTAGGGCAGGGGGACAGAGATACGCAGTATTTT. The V call is TRBV30, the J call TRBJ2-3, with 7 bases aligning to TRBD1. With V trimmed by 0 bases and J by 5 bases, 8 bases remained unmatched. This CDR3 is 15 amino acids long. CDR1 GTSNPN and CDR2 SVGIG come from the germline V gene (reference sequence).

This sequence joins TRBV5-6 and TRBJ2-7, with TRBD1 as a possible D gene (8 bases). Deletions cut 1 base from V and 0 bases from J, with 17 bases between. In germline, CDR1 is SGHDT, CDR2 YYEEEE. The CDR3 has 17 amino acids. Here the CDR3 DNA reads TGTGCCAGCAGCTTGTTAGGGGAGGGGACAGGCTCCTACGAGCAGTACTTC. Protein: CASSLLGEGTGSYEQYF.

This clone was counted a single time. This chain links TRBV5-6 with TRBJ2-5; D is possibly TRBD1 (7 bases). CDR3 length equals 15 residues. V was clipped by 4 bases and J by 4 bases, with 17 bases between them. Germline CDR1 and CDR2: SGHDT and YYEEEE. CDR3 sequence reads: CASSLPGTAGETQYF. Written as DNA, the CDR3 is TGTGCCAGCAGCCTACCTGGGACAGCGGGAGAGACCCAGTACTTC.

The V gene is TRBV19, the J gene TRBJ2-2; D gene unclear. Trimming took 4 bases from V and 4 from J, leaving 7 bases between them. Germline V lookup: CDR1 LNHDA, CDR2 SQIVND (reference sequence). The CDR3 sequence is 13 residues long. The chain's CDR3 is CASSTQSTGELFF. The CDR3 DNA is TGTGCCAGTAGTACCCAGAGCACCGGGGAGCTGTTTTTT.

This clone was recorded once. J is TRBJ2-7 and V is TRBV7-2; possible D gene TRBD2, 6 bases. Trimming stripped 1 base from V and 5 bases from J, with 12 bases between. The CDR3 is 14 residues long. The germline V gene has CDR1 SGHTA and CDR2 FQGNSA. CDR3 in amino acids: CASSLGRGSDEQYF. CDR3 sequence (DNA): TGTGCCAGCAGCTTAGGGAGGGGTAGCGACGAGCAGTACTTC.

This clone was picked up one time. The chain recombines TRBV25-1 with TRBJ2-5; 14 bases are shared with TRBD2. Trimming cost V 0 bases and J 5 bases; bases outside gene matches: 5. Per germline, CDR1 MGHDK and CDR2 SYGVNS. The CDR3 extends over 17 amino acids. The DNA of the CDR3 is TGTGCCAGCAGTGAATATCGGGGACTAGCGGGAGTTGAGACCCAGTACTTC. Translating gives CASSEYRGLAGVETQYF. Full variable domain (rest looked up from reference TRBV25-1 and TRBJ2-5): EADIYQTPRYLVIGTGKKITLECSQTMGHDKMYWYQQDPGMELHLIHYSYGVNSTEKGDLSSESTVSRIRTEHFPLTLESARPSHTSQYLCASSEYRGLAGVETQYFGPGTRLLVL.

J is TRBJ1-2 and V is TRBV25-1; weak D call: TRBD1 (6 bases). Germline V lookup: CDR1 MGHDK, CDR2 SYGVNS. V was trimmed by 1 base and J by 7 bases, leaving 19 bases between them. CDR3 length: 16 residues. This CDR3 reads CASSESGGWGAFGYTF. The CDR3 region has the DNA TGTGCCAGCAGTGAATCCGGTGGTTGGGGGGCGTTTGGCTACACCTTC.

The chain has TRBV2 and TRBJ1-5, with TRBD1 matching 7 bases. V trimming: 6 bases; J trimming: 3 bases; junction bases outside the gene matches: 5. Per germline, CDR1 SNHLY and CDR2 FYNNEI. CDR3 length: 14 residues. DNA of the CDR3: TGTGCCAGCAGGAGGACAGGACCCAATCAGCCCCAGCATTTT. Translating gives CASRRTGPNQPQHF.

J is TRBJ2-3 and V is TRBV5-6; D might be TRBD1 or TRBD2, each matching 6 bases. The CDR3 sequence is 13 residues long. V was cut by 4 bases and J by 7 bases, with 13 bases left in between. In germline, CDR1 is SGHDT, CDR2 YYEEEE. CDR3 DNA: TGTGCCAGCAGCCCAATGGGGGGCAATACGCAGTATTTT. As protein: CASSPMGGNTQYF.

The J gene is TRBJ2-1, the V gene TRBV6-5, with D possibly being TRBD1 (6 bases). V lost 6 bases, J lost 5 bases, and 11 bases lay in between. The germline V gene has CDR1 MNHEY and CDR2 SVGAGI. This CDR3 has 13 amino acids. Written as DNA, the CDR3 is TGTGCCAGCAGGGGGAAGGGGGACAATGAGCAGTTCTTC. This gives the protein CASRGKGDNEQFF.